This T cell receptor (beta chain) was recovered during a study of metastatic and nonmetastatic thyroid tumors. Until they underwent thyroid surgery, no patient had received any treatment. This clone was seen a handful of times. TCRdb re-called the PCR reads via MiXCR. The data hold roughly 16,000 clones, with 30% to 40% observed a single time. This CDR3 is built from 15 residues. V was clipped by 6 bases and J by 5 bases; unmatched bases: 10. Germline V gives CDR1 WSHSY, CDR2 SAAADI. The clonotype originates from a female donor with papillary thyroid cancer or a benign thyroid nodule (not recorded which). Some clones in this sample may be carry-over from other donors' samples. Material for sequencing was tumor tissue. The chain combines TRBV10-2 with TRBJ2-5; 9 nucleotides match TRBD1. In DNA, the CDR3 is TGCGCCAGCAGCCTGTCCGGACAGGGGAGCGAGACCCAGTACTTC. Its translation: CASSLSGQGSETQYF.